The source of this T cell receptor (beta chain) is a study of blood T cells in healthy people across ages. This clonotype was found many times. The CDR3 extends over 15 amino acids. V lost 0 bases to trimming and J lost 5 bases, with 10 bases between them. Per the germline V gene, CDR1 is LNHNV and CDR2 is YYDKDF (reference sequence). PCR was performed a second time for roughly 7 to 11 cycles using a sample-barcoded 5' primer and a J-beta primer mix. Via MiXCR, TCRdb re-called the 5' RACE reads, giving one row per CDR3 protein. The sample records 1.5 million to 2 million distinct CDR3 sequences, about 30% being singletons.

This receptor was taken from a woman in her 30s in good health. Material: blood. The rearrangement joins TRBV15 to TRBJ1-4, with TRBD1 as a possible D gene (5 bases). The CDR3 region is CATSRDREENEKLFF. In DNA form, the CDR3 reads TGTGCCACCAGCAGAGACAGGGAGGAGAATGAAAAACTGTTTTTT.